This T cell receptor beta chain was recorded in a study of OX40 agonist ivuxolimab in advanced cancers. Study at large: Ivuxolimab, an antibody acting as an agonist of OX40 (CD134), was used to treat patients. Partial responses were recorded for three patients, including one with hepatocellular carcinoma and two with cutaneous melanoma. Study-level results: What antigens the expanded peripheral T cells recognized was never established.

CDR1 is MDHEN and CDR2 is SYDVKM in the germline V gene. The CDR3 spans 15 residues. Trimming removed 5 bases from V and 7 bases from J, with 19 bases in between. Some clones are missing from TCRdb's copy, which holds only in-frame ones; the method was immunoSEQ multiplex PCR. Of 69,000 or so clones in the sample, approximately 82% were seen once. The count of this clone is one. No antigen is known for it. The sequencing used CD4+ or CD8+ T cells sorted from blood, collected in a trial of the OX40 agonist ivuxolimab. V and J are TRBV28 and TRBJ2-3; D call uncertain. The TCR was taken from an adult with an advanced solid tumor such as melanoma, head and neck, liver or kidney cancer. The chain's CDR3 is CASSAAPPAHYTQYF. CDR3 coding DNA: TGTGCCAGCAGTGCAGCTCCCCCTGCACACTATACGCAGTATTTT.